The 6 T cell receptor beta chains presented below share a single source sample, sequenced in a study of blood T cells in healthy people across ages. A second PCR of about 7 to 11 cycles used a sample-barcoded 5' primer and a J-beta primer mix. TCRdb reanalysed the 5' RACE reads using MiXCR and keeps one entry per CDR3 protein. The sample holds about 1.8 million distinct CDR3 sequences, roughly 49% seen once. Sequences were obtained from blood. All receptors come from a woman between 35 and 50 years old in good health.

V is TRBV28 and J is TRBJ2-1, with D unclear. V shed 6 bases and J shed 9 bases, with 12 bases lying between them. CDR1 is MDHEN and CDR2 is SYDVKM in the germline V gene. This CDR3 is built from 12 residues. The chain's CDR3 is CASRVAFGEQFF. CDR3 bases: TGTGCCAGCAGGGTGGCCTTTGGTGAGCAGTTCTTC.

This clonotype was seen a few times. This chain links TRBV9 with TRBJ2-1, with 10 bases identical to TRBD2. V lost 4 bases, J lost 6 bases, and 10 bases stayed unmatched. This CDR3 is built from 16 residues. CDR1 and CDR2 from the germline V gene are SGDLS and YYNGEE. The CDR3 DNA is TGTGCCAGCAGCCCAGGGATAGCGGGGGGCCCCAATGAGCAGTTCTTC. It specifies CASSPGIAGGPNEQFF.

For the CDR3, the DNA is TGTGCCAGCAGTCACGGGACAGGACGACTTAATGAAAAACTGTTTTTT. Translating gives CASSHGTGRLNEKLFF. The gene calls are TRBV27 and TRBJ1-4; TRBD1 aligns across 8 bases. Germline V gene lookup returns CDR1 MNHEY and CDR2 SMNVEV (reference sequence). Germline trimming cut 5 bases from V and 4 bases from J; bases unmatched to any gene: 9. This CDR3 is 16 amino acids long.

The chain couples TRBV20-1 to TRBJ2-5; 12 positions match TRBD2. The trim removed 3 bases at V and 0 bases at J, leaving 8 bases unmatched. The V gene's germline CDR1 is DFQATT and CDR2 SNEGSKA (reference sequence). CDR3 length: 17 amino acids. CDR3 nucleotides: TGCAGTGCTAGCCTAGCGGGAGGGCCAGGGTACCAAGAGACCCAGTACTTC. It translates to CSASLAGGPGYQETQYF.

V and J are TRBV14 and TRBJ2-5; TRBD2 matches at 13 bases. Germline CDR1 is SGHDN and CDR2 is FVKESK. The CDR3 totals 18 residues. V dropped 0 bases and J dropped 5; count of bases not matched to a gene: 9. CDR3 residues: CASSQDKAGLAGRETQYF. DNA of the CDR3: TGTGCCAGCAGCCAAGATAAGGCGGGACTAGCGGGGCGGGAGACCCAGTACTTC. The whole variable domain, remainder taken from reference TRBV14 and TRBJ2-5, is EAGVTQFPSHSVIEKGQTVTLRCDPISGHDNLYWYRRVMGKEIKFLLHFVKESKQDESGMPNNRFLAERTGGTYSTLKVQPAELEDSGVYFCASSQDKAGLAGRETQYFGPGTRLLVL.

This clonotype was detected once. The V and J genes are TRBV24-1 and TRBJ1-5, with D uncertain. The V gene lost 3 bases and the J gene lost 0 bases, with 8 bases spanning the gap. The germline V gene encodes CDR1 KGHDR and CDR2 SFDVKD. The CDR3 loop spans 15 amino acids. The CDR3 coding sequence is TGTGCCACCAGTGATCCCGGGAATAGCAATCAGCCCCAGCATTTT. Translated: CATSDPGNSNQPQHF.